This entry describes one T cell receptor beta chain. What it binds is not known. Just one base apart from a much larger clone, this may be a read error. The authors made TCR beta cDNA from around 500 ng total RNA with a constant-region primer. Researchers made the TCR beta libraries by running three nested multiplex PCR rounds with slightly modified ARM-PCR. The two initial PCR rounds, nine to eleven cycles each, used TRBV1-TRBV30 forward and C-beta reverse primers. From the multiplex PCR reads, TCRdb called clonotypes with MiXCR, one entry per CDR3 protein. This sample yields some 200,000 distinct CDR3 sequences, of which 65% are seen a single time; 6% to 8.5% belongs to the top ten. This CDR3 is built from 12 residues. Germline V gene lookup returns CDR1 SEHNR and CDR2 FQNEAQ (reference sequence). Losses at the gene ends were 5 bases for V and 11 bases for J; bases not matched to a gene: 5. Germline DNA was extracted too, while blood RNA derived from unsorted whole blood. No patient had received treatment, and all had chronic HBV infection.

The data are from a study of tumor-infiltrating lymphocytes in primary liver carcinoma. On the study more broadly: Surgery removed the patients' primary liver carcinoma.

General study findings and limits: Comparison of CD4+ and CD8+ repertoires was precluded by bulk unsorted samples. Tumor region pairs outstripped tumor-adjacent and tumor-blood pairs in overlap.

The chain employs TRBV7-9 and TRBJ2-3, with 9 bases matching TRBD2. Sequencing input: peripheral blood. The source of this sequence is a woman aged 60-75 years with primary liver carcinoma and hepatitis B virus infection. CDR3 protein: CASSAGTSRQYF. CDR3 nucleotide sequence: TGTGCCAGCAGCGCGGGGACTAGCCGGCAGTATTTT.